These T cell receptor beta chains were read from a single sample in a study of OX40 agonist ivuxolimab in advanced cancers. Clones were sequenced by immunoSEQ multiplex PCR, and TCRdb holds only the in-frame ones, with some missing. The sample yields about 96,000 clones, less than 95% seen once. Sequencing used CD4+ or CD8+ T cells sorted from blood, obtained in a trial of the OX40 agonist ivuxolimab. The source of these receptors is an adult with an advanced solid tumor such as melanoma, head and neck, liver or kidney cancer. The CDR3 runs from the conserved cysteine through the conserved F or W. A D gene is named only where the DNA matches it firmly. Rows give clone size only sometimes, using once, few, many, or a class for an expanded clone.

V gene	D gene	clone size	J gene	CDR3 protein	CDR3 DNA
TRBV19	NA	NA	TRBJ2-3	CASSKGHTDTQYF	TGTGCCAGTAGTAAGGGACACACAGATACGCAGTATTTT
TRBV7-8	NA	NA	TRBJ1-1	CASSFGRRDTEAFF	TGTGCCAGCAGCTTCGGTAGGAGGGACACTGAAGCTTTCTTT
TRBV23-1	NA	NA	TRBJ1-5	CASSPDRSNQPQHF	TGCGCCAGCAGTCCAGACAGATCCAATCAGCCCCAGCATTTT
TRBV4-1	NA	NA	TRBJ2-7	CASSQGAARGAHEQYF	TGCGCCAGCAGCCAGGGGGCAGCTAGAGGAGCCCACGAGCAGTACTTC
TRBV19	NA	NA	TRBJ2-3	CASSTLRTDTQYF	TGTGCCAGTAGTACTCTGCGCACAGATACGCAGTATTTT
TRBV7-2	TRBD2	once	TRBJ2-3	CASRPTSVRTDTQYF	TGTGCCAGCAGGCCAACTAGCGTACGCACAGATACGCAGTATTTT
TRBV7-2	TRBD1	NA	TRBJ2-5	CASSPGMAGGAWETQYF	TGTGCCAGCAGCCCGGGCATGGCAGGGGGCGCCTGGGAGACCCAGTACTTC
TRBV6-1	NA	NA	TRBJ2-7	CASSEGVGVAYEQYF	TGTGCCAGCAGTGAAGGAGTGGGGGTAGCCTACGAGCAGTACTTC
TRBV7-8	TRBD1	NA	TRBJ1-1	CASSTLQGLNTEAFF	TGTGCCAGCAGCACCCTACAGGGGCTGAACACTGAAGCTTTCTTT
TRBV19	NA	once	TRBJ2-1	CASSIGINEQFF	TGTGCCAGTAGTATTGGGATAAATGAGCAGTTCTTC
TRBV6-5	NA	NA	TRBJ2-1	CASSGGRMFF	TGTGCCAGCAGTGGGGGGCGAATGTTCTTC
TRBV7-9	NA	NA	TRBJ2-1	CASSFGTGNEQFF	TGTGCCAGCAGCTTTGGGACGGGCAATGAGCAGTTCTTC
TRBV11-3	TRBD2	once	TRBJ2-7	CASSLEPGGAYEQYF	TGTGCCAGCAGCTTAGAGCCCGGGGGGGCCTACGAGCAGTACTTC
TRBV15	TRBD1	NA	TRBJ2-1	CATEGDRGPDNEQFF	TGTGCCACCGAGGGGGACAGGGGGCCTGACAATGAGCAGTTCTTC
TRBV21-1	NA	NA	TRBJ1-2	CASSPWVLYGYTF	TGTGCCAGCAGCCCTTGGGTCCTCTATGGCTACACCTTC
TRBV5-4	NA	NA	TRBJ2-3	CASSSEPGADTQYF	TGTGCCAGCAGCTCTGAACCAGGCGCAGATACGCAGTATTTT
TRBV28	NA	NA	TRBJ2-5	CASSLYPETQYF	TGTGCCAGCAGTTTATATCCAGAGACCCAGTACTTC
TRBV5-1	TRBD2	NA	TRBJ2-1	CASSLSGSSYNEQFF	TGCGCCAGCAGCCTAAGCGGGAGCTCCTACAATGAGCAGTTCTTC
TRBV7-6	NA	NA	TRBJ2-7	CASSLAGHSYEQYF	TGTGCCAGCAGCTTAGCGGGTCACTCCTACGAGCAGTACTTC
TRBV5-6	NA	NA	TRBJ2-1	CASSFSGLPYNEQFF	TGTGCCAGCAGCTTTTCTGGACTACCCTACAATGAGCAGTTCTTC
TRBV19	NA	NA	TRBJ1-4	CASSITGIQNEKLFF	TGTGCCAGTAGTATAACCGGGATTCAAAATGAAAAACTGTTTTTT
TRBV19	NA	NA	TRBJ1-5	CATSAIQGGGGGNQPQHF	TGTGCCACCTCCGCCATACAGGGAGGAGGGGGGGGCAATCAGCCCCAGCATTTT
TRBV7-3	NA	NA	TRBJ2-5	CASSLRPGETQYF	TGTGCCAGCAGCTTAAGACCGGGAGAGACCCAGTACTTC
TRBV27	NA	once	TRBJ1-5	CASSHRGEYSNQPQHF	TGTGCCAGCAGCCACCGGGGGGAATATAGCAATCAGCCCCAGCATTTT
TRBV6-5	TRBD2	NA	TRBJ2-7	CASSYSGAAGVDEQYF	TGTGCCAGCAGTTACTCAGGCGCCGCGGGAGTCGACGAGCAGTACTTC
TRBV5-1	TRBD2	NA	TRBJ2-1	CASSETSGIAYNEQFF	TGCGCCAGCAGCGAAACTAGCGGGATCGCCTACAATGAGCAGTTCTTC
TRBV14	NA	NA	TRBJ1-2	CASSRVQVPSGYTF	TGTGCCAGCAGCCGAGTACAGGTCCCGAGTGGCTACACCTTC
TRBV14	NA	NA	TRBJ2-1	CASSQDAAVQQFF	TGTGCCAGCAGCCAAGATGCGGCGGTACAGCAGTTCTTC
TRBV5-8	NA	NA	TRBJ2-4	CASRGRGRDIQYF	TGTGCCAGCAGGGGCCGGGGCCGAGACATTCAGTACTTC
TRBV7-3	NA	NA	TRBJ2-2	CASSLTRATGGELFF	TGTGCCAGCAGCTTAACCAGGGCGACGGGCGGGGAGCTGTTTTTT
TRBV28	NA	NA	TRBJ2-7	CASSSPEDAGEQYF	TGTGCCAGCAGTTCCCCGGAGGACGCGGGCGAGCAGTACTTC
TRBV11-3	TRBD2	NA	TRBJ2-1	CASSLVSLAGGGEQFF	TGTGCCAGCAGCTTAGTGTCCCTAGCGGGAGGGGGGGAGCAGTTCTTC
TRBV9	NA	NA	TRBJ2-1	CASSVEATPSTLYNEQFF	TGTGCCAGCAGCGTAGAGGCGACACCAAGTACCTTATACAATGAGCAGTTCTTC
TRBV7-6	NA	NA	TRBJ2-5	CASSPSRSQETQYF	TGTGCCAGCAGCCCCAGCAGGAGCCAAGAGACCCAGTACTTC
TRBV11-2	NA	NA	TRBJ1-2	CASSLDSRLYGYTF	TGTGCCAGCAGCTTAGACTCCCGGTTGTATGGCTACACCTTC
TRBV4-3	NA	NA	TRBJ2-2	CASSQETGITGELFF	TGCGCCAGCAGCCAAGAAACCGGGATCACCGGGGAGCTGTTTTTT
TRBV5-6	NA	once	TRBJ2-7	CASTRVALGEQYF	TGTGCCAGCACCCGGGTAGCCCTAGGCGAGCAGTACTTC
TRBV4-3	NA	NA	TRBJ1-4	CASSLQGTGHEKLFF	TGCGCCAGCAGCTTACAGGGTACAGGGCATGAAAAACTGTTTTTT
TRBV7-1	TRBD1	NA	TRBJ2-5	CASSLGIQGAETQYF	TGTGCCAGCAGCTTAGGGATACAGGGGGCGGAGACCCAGTACTTC
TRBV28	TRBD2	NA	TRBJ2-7	CASSSPRGGAVYEQYF	TGTGCCAGCAGTTCCCCCCGGGGGGGGGCAGTATACGAGCAGTACTTC
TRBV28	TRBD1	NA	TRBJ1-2	CASSLSPGTGGYQDGYTF	TGTGCCAGCAGTTTATCCCCGGGGACAGGGGGCTACCAGGATGGCTACACCTTC
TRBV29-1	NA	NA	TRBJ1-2	CSVEKPQTNHYGYTF	TGCAGCGTTGAAAAACCACAGACAAACCACTATGGCTACACCTTC
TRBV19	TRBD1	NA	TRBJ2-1	CASSIGQGSYNEQFF	TGTGCCAGTAGTATAGGACAGGGATCCTACAATGAGCAGTTCTTC
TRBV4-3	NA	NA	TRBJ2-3	CASSQDLRVTQYF	TGCGCCAGCAGCCAAGATCTTCGGGTTACGCAGTATTTT
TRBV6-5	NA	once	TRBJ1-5	CASSYVRGGNQPQHF	TGTGCCAGCAGTTACGTCAGGGGTGGCAATCAGCCCCAGCATTTT
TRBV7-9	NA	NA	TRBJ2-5	CASSLQETQYF	TGTGCCAGCAGCTTACAAGAGACCCAGTACTTC